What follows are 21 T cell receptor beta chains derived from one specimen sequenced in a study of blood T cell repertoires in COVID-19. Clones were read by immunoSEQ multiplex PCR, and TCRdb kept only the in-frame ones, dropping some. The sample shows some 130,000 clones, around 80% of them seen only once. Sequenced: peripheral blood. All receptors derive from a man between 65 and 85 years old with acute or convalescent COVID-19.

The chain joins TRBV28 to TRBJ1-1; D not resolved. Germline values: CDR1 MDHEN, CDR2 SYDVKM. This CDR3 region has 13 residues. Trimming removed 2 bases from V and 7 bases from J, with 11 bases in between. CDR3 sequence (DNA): TGTGCCAGCAGTTTACTGGCGGGAGGTGAAGCTTTCTTT. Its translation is CASSLLAGGEAFF.

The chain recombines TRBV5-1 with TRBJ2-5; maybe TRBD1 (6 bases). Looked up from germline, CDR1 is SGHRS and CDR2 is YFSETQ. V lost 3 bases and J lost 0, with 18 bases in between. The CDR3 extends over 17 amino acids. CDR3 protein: CASSSRRDKTYQETQYF. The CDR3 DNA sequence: TGCGCCAGCAGCTCTAGACGGGACAAAACCTACCAAGAGACCCAGTACTTC.

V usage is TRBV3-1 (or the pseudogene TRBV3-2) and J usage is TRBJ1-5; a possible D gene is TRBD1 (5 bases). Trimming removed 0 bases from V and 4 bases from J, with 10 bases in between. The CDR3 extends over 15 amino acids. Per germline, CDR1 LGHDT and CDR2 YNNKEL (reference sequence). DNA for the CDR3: TGTGCCAGCAGCCAAGATTTGGGGCCGAATCAGCCCCAGCATTTT. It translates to CASSQDLGPNQPQHF.

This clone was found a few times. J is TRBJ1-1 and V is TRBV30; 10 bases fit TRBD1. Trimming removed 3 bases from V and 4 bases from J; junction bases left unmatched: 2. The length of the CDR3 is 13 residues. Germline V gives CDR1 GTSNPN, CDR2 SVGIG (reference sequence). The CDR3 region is CAWSRDRGTEAFF. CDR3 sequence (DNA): TGTGCCTGGAGCCGGGACAGGGGCACTGAAGCTTTCTTT.

CDR3 sequence: CASSDPAGAGDTQYF. CDR3 sequence (DNA): TGTGCCAGCAGTGACCCAGCGGGGGCGGGAGATACGCAGTATTTT. V and J are TRBV2 and TRBJ2-3; TRBD2 matches at 8 bases. The CDR3 runs to 15 residues. CDR1 is SNHLY, CDR2 FYNNEI, per germline. V shed 3 bases and J 5 bases; nucleotides not matched to a gene: 7. The full variable domain, with the rest looked up from reference TRBV2 and TRBJ2-3, is EPEVTQTPSHQVTQMGQEVILRCVPISNHLYFYWYRQILGQKVEFLVSFYNNEISEKSEIFDDQFSVERPDGSNFTLKIRSTKLEDSAMYFCASSDPAGAGDTQYFGPGTRLTVL.

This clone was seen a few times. Here the CDR3 DNA reads TGCGCCAGCAGCCAAGAACAGATCGGGAGGGACACTGAAGCTTTCTTT. Protein: CASSQEQIGRDTEAFF. The chain uses TRBV4-1 and TRBJ1-1; no clear D gene. V lost 0 bases to trimming and J lost 3 bases, with 14 bases between them. Germline V gives CDR1 MGHRA, CDR2 YSYEKL. The CDR3 consists of 16 residues.

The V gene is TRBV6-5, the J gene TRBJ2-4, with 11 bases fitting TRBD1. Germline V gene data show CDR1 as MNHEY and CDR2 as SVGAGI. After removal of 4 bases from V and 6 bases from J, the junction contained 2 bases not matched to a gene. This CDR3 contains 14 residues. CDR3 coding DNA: TGTGCCAGCAGTTCCGGGACAGGGGGAAACATTCAGTACTTC. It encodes CASSSGTGGNIQYF.

Here the CDR3 reads CASSGGQGSGYTF. The CDR3 DNA follows: TGCGCCAGCAGCGGGGGACAGGGGAGCGGCTACACCTTC. The chain couples TRBV5-1 to TRBJ1-2; 10 nucleotides match TRBD1. V lost 4 bases, J lost 8 bases, and 5 bases stayed unmatched. Germline loops: CDR1 SGHRS, CDR2 YFSETQ. This CDR3 is 13 amino acids long.

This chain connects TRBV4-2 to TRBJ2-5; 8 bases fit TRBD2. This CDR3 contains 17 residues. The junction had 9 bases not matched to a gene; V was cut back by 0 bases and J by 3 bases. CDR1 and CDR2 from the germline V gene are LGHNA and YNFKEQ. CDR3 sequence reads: CASSQDGERGPKETQYF. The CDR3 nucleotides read TGTGCCAGCAGCCAAGATGGGGAGCGGGGGCCGAAAGAGACCCAGTACTTC.

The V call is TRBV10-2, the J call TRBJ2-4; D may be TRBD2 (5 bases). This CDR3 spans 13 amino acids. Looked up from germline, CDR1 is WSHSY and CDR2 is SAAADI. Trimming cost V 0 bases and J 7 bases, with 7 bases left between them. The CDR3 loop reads CASSESRGNIQYF. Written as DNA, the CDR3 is TGCGCCAGCAGTGAGTCCAGAGGGAACATTCAGTACTTC.

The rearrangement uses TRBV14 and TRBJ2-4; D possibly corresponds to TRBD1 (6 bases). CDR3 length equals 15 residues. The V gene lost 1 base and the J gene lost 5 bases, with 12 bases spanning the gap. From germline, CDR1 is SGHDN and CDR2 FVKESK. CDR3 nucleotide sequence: TGTGCCAGCAGCCAAGGAGGGGGAGTCCAAAACATTCAGTACTTC. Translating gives CASSQGGGVQNIQYF.

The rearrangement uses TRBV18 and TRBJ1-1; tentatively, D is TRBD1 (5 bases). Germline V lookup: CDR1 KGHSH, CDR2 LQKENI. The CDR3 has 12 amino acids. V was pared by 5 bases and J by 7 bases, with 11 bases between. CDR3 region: CASSGAGGEAFF. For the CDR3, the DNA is TGTGCCAGCTCAGGGGCCGGGGGTGAAGCTTTCTTT.

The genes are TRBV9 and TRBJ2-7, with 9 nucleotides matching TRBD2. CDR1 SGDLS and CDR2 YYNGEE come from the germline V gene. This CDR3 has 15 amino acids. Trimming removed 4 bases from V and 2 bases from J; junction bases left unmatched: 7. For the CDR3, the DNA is TGTGCCAGCAGCCCCGCGGGAGGGATCGCCTACGAGCAGTACTTC. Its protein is CASSPAGGIAYEQYF.

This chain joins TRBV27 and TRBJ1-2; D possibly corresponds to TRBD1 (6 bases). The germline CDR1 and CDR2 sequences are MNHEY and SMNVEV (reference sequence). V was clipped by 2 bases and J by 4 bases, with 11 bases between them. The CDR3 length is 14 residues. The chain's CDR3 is CASSLTRTAYGYTF. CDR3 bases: TGTGCCAGCAGTTTAACCCGGACAGCCTATGGCTACACCTTC.

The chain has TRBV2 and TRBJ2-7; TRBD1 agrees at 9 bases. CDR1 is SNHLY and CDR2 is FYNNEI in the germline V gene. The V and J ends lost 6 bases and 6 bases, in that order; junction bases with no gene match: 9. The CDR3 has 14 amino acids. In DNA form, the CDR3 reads TGTGCCAGCAGAGCAACAGGGGGCGCGTCCGAGCAGTACTTC. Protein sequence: CASRATGGASEQYF.

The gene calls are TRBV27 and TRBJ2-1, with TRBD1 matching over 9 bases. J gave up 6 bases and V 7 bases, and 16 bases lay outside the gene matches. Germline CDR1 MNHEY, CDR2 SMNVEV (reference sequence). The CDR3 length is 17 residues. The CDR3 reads CASTGPRRDRVSNEQFF. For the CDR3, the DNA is TGTGCCAGCACGGGCCCGCGGCGGGACAGGGTATCCAATGAGCAGTTCTTC.

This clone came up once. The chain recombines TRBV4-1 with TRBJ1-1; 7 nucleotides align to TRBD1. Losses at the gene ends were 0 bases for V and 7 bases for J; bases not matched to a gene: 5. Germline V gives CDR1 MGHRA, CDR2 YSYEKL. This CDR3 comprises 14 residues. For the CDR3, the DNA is TGCGCCAGCAGCCAAGATTGGACAGGCCTTGAAGCTTTCTTT. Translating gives CASSQDWTGLEAFF.

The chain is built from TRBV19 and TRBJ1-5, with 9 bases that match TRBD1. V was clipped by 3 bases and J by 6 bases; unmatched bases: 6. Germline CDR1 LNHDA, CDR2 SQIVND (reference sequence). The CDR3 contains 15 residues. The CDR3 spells CASSISGTGLQPQHF. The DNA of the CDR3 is TGTGCCAGTAGTATTTCCGGGACAGGGCTTCAGCCCCAGCATTTT.

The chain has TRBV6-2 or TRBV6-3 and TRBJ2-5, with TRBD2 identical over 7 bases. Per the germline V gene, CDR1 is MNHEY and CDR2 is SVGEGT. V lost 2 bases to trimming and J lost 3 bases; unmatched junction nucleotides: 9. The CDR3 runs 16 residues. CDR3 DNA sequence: TGTGCCAGCAGTTACCCCAGGACTAGGCATGAAGAGACCCAGTACTTC. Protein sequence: CASSYPRTRHEETQYF.

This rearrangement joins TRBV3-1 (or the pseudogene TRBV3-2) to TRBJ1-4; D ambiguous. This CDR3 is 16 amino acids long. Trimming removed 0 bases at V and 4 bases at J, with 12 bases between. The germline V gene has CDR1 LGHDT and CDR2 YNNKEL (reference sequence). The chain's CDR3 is CASSQDRSPSNEKLFF. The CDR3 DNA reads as TGTGCCAGCAGCCAAGACCGGTCCCCTAGTAATGAAAAACTGTTTTTT.

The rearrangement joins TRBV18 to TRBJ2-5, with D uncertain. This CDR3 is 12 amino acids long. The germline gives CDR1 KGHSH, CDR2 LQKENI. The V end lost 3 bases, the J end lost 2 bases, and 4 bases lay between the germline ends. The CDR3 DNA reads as TGTGCCAGCTCACCTGCGCAAGAGACCCAGTACTTC. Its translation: CASSPAQETQYF.